These T cell receptor beta chains were read from a single sample in a study of blood T cell repertoires in COVID-19. The assay was immunoSEQ multiplex PCR, and TCRdb's table has in-frame clones only and misses some. The table has some 200,000 clones, 80% to 90% seen once; the top ten hold 3% to 4%. The sequenced sample consisted of PBMCs or T cells enriched from blood (not recorded which). The receptors shown here come from a woman younger than 30 in a cohort exposed to, infected with or recovered from COVID-19 (not recorded which). Each CDR3 is given with its conserved first and last residue. D genes are given only for firm matches. A clone size is listed for some rows: how often the clone was seen (once, few, many), or a class if it is expanded.

d_gene,j_gene,v_gene,abundance,CDR3nt,CDR3aa
TRBD2,TRBJ2-2,TRBV7-9,NA,TGTGCCAGCAGCCCAGGTTATCGGGGGGGACTGAACACCGGGGAGCTGTTTTTT,CASSPGYRGGLNTGELFF
NA,TRBJ1-5,TRBV2,NA,TGTGCCAGCAGTGAGGAGACAGGATACAATCAGCCCCAGCATTTT,CASSEETGYNQPQHF
TRBD2,TRBJ2-1,TRBV7-8,NA,TGTGCCAGCAGCATCCCTTGGGGACTAGCGGGAGTTACCGCCTACAATGAGCAGTTCTTC,CASSIPWGLAGVTAYNEQFF
TRBD2,TRBJ2-1,TRBV29-1,NA,TGCAGCGTTCGAGGGAGGGTCTACAATGAGCAGTTCTTC,CSVRGRVYNEQFF
NA,TRBJ2-6,TRBV2,NA,TGTGCCAGCAGGGCAGGCCCCGGGGCCAACGTCCTGACTTTC,CASRAGPGANVLTF
TRBD1,TRBJ2-2,TRBV2,NA,TGTGCCAGCACCGACAGGGGTCAAGGCACCGGGGAGCTGTTTTTT,CASTDRGQGTGELFF
NA,TRBJ1-5,TRBV18,NA,TGTGCCAGCTCACCTAAGACAGATCAGCCCCAGCATTTT,CASSPKTDQPQHF
NA,TRBJ1-6,TRBV4-1,once,TGCGCCAGCAGCGACTCCGGGACATCTCAGTCACCCCTCCACTTT,CASSDSGTSQSPLHF
TRBD2,TRBJ2-1,TRBV3-1/TRBV3-2,NA,TGTGCCAGCAGCCAGTGGCGAAGCGGGGACGCTTACAATGAGCAGTTCTTC,CASSQWRSGDAYNEQFF
NA,TRBJ1-2,TRBV19,NA,TGTGCCAGTACTCTGGGGGCAGGGCATGGCTACACCTTC,CASTLGAGHGYTF
NA,TRBJ2-2,TRBV6-5,NA,TGTGCCAGCAGTTACCGCGGGTGGGGCGGGGAGCTGTTTTTT,CASSYRGWGGELFF
NA,TRBJ2-1,TRBV10-2,NA,TGCGCCAGCACGGAGTGGGACAAGAATGAGCAGTTCTTC,CASTEWDKNEQFF
TRBD1,TRBJ2-3,TRBV29-1,NA,TGCAGCGTTGTACGGACAGGGAGCACAGATACGCAGTATTTT,CSVVRTGSTDTQYF
TRBD1,TRBJ2-5,TRBV28,once,TGTGCCAGCGGAGGGGACAGGGTAGAGACCCAGTACTTC,CASGGDRVETQYF
TRBD1,TRBJ1-2,TRBV9,NA,TGTGCCAGCAGCCCCCGGGACAGAGCTAACTATGGCTACACCTTC,CASSPRDRANYGYTF
NA,TRBJ2-7,TRBV21-1,NA,TGTGCCAGCAGCAAAGCCCCGGACACCCACGAGCAGTACTTC,CASSKAPDTHEQYF
TRBD1,TRBJ2-5,TRBV13,NA,TGTGCCAGCAGCTACGGGACAGGGATCCAGACCCAGTACTTC,CASSYGTGIQTQYF
NA,TRBJ2-7,TRBV7-9,NA,TGTGCCAGCAGCTTAGGTGGGGGAGGATACGAGCAGTACTTC,CASSLGGGGYEQYF
NA,TRBJ2-7,TRBV19,NA,TGTGCCAGTAGTCTTCAGGGCGTTGGCGAGCAGTACTTC,CASSLQGVGEQYF
TRBD1,TRBJ1-1,TRBV6-5,NA,TGTGCCAGCAGTACCCGGGACAGAACGAACACTGAAGCTTTCTTT,CASSTRDRTNTEAFF
NA,TRBJ1-4,TRBV6-1,NA,TGTGCCAGCAGTGACCGGGTCTTTAATGAAAAACTGTTTTTT,CASSDRVFNEKLFF
TRBD2,TRBJ2-7,TRBV13,NA,TGTGCCAGCAGCCCCCGACTAGCGGGAGTGCTCGAGCAGTACTTC,CASSPRLAGVLEQYF
NA,TRBJ1-3,TRBV2,NA,TGTGCCAGCAGTGAAGGGAGAAGACAGCCCGGTGACACCATATATTTT,CASSEGRRQPGDTIYF
NA,TRBJ2-7,TRBV6-5,NA,TGTGCCAGCATTCGTGGGGGCGGGGGCCTCTACGAGCAGTACTTC,CASIRGGGGLYEQYF
NA,TRBJ2-3,TRBV24-1,NA,TGTGCCACCAGGGCGGGGGACAACACAGATACGCAGTATTTT,CATRAGDNTDTQYF
TRBD2,TRBJ2-1,TRBV9,NA,TGTGCCAGCAGCGTGAGTAGCGGGATTACTGAGCAGTTCTTC,CASSVSSGITEQFF
NA,TRBJ1-4,TRBV7-2,NA,TGTGCCAGCAGCTTGTATAGCGATGAAAAACTGTTTTTT,CASSLYSDEKLFF
NA,TRBJ2-7,TRBV9,NA,TGTGCCAGCGGGCCGGGGATCCCAGTACATGAGCAGTACTTC,CASGPGIPVHEQYF
NA,TRBJ2-3,TRBV7-5,NA,TGTGTCAGAAGCAGACCTACAGGGCCGCATACGCAGTATTTT,CVRSRPTGPHTQYF
NA,TRBJ2-7,TRBV6-5,once,TGTGCCAGCGAACAGGAAGTCTCCTACGAGCAGTACTTC,CASEQEVSYEQYF
NA,TRBJ1-5,TRBV19,once,TGTGCCAGTAGTAAAACCCCCACCACGCAGGGAAATCAGCCCCAGCATTTT,CASSKTPTTQGNQPQHF
TRBD1,TRBJ1-2,TRBV6-6,NA,TGTGCCAGCAGACCCGGGACAGGGGCTAGGAACTATGGCTACACCTTC,CASRPGTGARNYGYTF